This TCR beta chain stems from a study of blood T cell repertoires in COVID-19 (TCRdb year 2020). With regard to the full study: The collaborator samples originated in the United States, Italy and Spain and spanned the acute and convalescent phases of COVID-19. Deeply sampled blood TCRbeta repertoires from subjects exposed to, actively infected with, or recovered from COVID-19 were included in the dataset. Samples were obtained from the ongoing ImmuneRACE study (first 160 participants) and from about 1,300 subjects provided by 6 global collaborators. The repertoires were released in a freely available public database intended as a resource for research on the immune response to SARS-CoV-2. Where HLA class I and class II types were available, the types were taken from metadata supplied by the sample provider, not from assay-based typing. The sample metadata nearly always contained a de-identified subject ID, COVID-19 status, age in years and sex. The material from the prospective study consisted of cDNA or gDNA derived from T cells, B-cell-depleted T cells, or PBMCs. Results and caveats for the whole study, not just this receptor: The quantity of clinical and demographic metadata differed by source and by participant and was supplied without curation.

TCRbeta CDR3 regions were amplified from genomic DNA using the immunoSEQ Assay, a bias-controlled multiplex PCR. For the original study's pipeline: Within the assay, amplification of reference gene primers was used to estimate how many nucleated cells each sample contained. To quantify the absolute abundance of each unique TCRbeta CDR3 rearrangement, sequence reads were collapsed and filtered. Productive Simpson clonality was computed per sample as the square root of Simpson's diversity index over productive rearrangements. TCRdb retrieved this table from immuneACCESS and kept in-frame rearrangements only. Not all clones are present; in checked studies, unresolved V genes account for under half, and no reason is known for the remainder. Clone size and V and J calls were adopted from that table, with D and trimming inferred from the DNA. Counted in this sample were 54,000 or so clones; about four fifths of them appeared once. Around 1.9% of the sample is in the top ten clones.

Whole blood was collected in K2EDTA tubes by collaborating institutions according to the institutions' own protocols. Collaborator samples were shipped for TCRbeta analysis as frozen whole blood, isolated PBMCs, or DNA extracted from either sample type. A word on this clone: What this receptor recognizes is not known. No base quality values were provided; no much bigger clone lies one nucleotide off.

From the cysteine up to the phenylalanine, the CDR3 has a length of 16 residues. CDR3 DNA only is kept here, 48 bases in frame from base 1. From a lookup of the germline V gene (reference sequence), CDR1 and CDR2 are LGHDT and YNNKEL. V is reduced by 1 base and J by 0 bases, leaving a spacing of 12 bases between them. Material: peripheral blood. The receptor was derived from a woman aged 60-70 years with acute or convalescent COVID-19. The chain was built from TRBV3-1 (or the pseudogene TRBV3-2) and TRBJ1-1; the D gene is not confidently resolved. The DNA sequence is TGTGCCAGCAGCCAAGGACAACTCCTTCTGAACACTGAAGCTTTCTTT. Translated, this gives CASSQGQLLLNTEAFF.